The clone carrying this T cell receptor beta chain was recorded a few times. Its specificity is unknown. The entry originates in a study of T cells after yellow fever vaccination. In the study overall: It was SMART-Seq v4 Ultra Low Input that prepared the fractions with low cell numbers. Whole-study findings and limits: The booster response re-showed most primary clones: 96% CD4, 88% CD8. Compared with primary, the secondary response was weaker and peaked at day 5, not 15.

This CDR3 is built from 13 residues. Germline lookup yields CDR1 DFQATT and CDR2 SNEGSKA (reference sequence). A single record per CDR3 protein comes from TCRdb applying MiXCR to the 5' RACE reads. This sample has 300,000 to 350,000 distinct CDR3 sequences, with over 8.5% found just once. The chain combines TRBV20-1 with TRBJ2-3; 8 bases match TRBD1. This specimen was CD4+ T cells sorted from PBMCs, taken 45 days after the yellow fever booster vaccination. The sequence derives from a young man who received the YFV17D yellow fever vaccine. In DNA form, the CDR3 reads TGCAGCTGCACAGGGGGTCGGCTAGGTACGCAGTATTTT. It encodes CSCTGGRLGTQYF.